The 18 T cell receptor beta chains below come from one sample, sequenced in a study of control samples from healthy donors and cancer patients. Only in-frame clones appear in the TCRdb table, and some are missing; sequencing was by immunoSEQ multiplex PCR. The data hold over 150,000 clones, with around 94% observed a single time. Sequencing was performed on PBMCs. The receptors stem from a man aged 55 to 70 with colorectal cancer.

A single count supports this clone. The V gene is TRBV9, the J gene TRBJ1-6; tentatively, D is TRBD1 (6 bases). The CDR3 has 14 residues. The V gene's germline CDR1 is SGDLS and CDR2 YYNGEE. With 2 bases removed from V and 8 bases from J, the gap between germline ends came to 11 bases. CDR3 DNA: TGTGCCAGCAGCGTCCAGGACAGCCATTCACCCCTCCACTTT. It is translated as CASSVQDSHSPLHF.

DNA for the CDR3: TGTGCCAGCAGCTCCACGGGCACTGAAGCTTTCTTT. Translating it yields CASSSTGTEAFF. The rearrangement uses TRBV6-6 and TRBJ1-1; D is unclear. The germline V gene encodes CDR1 MNHNY and CDR2 SVGAGI (reference sequence). V was shortened by 6 bases and J by 4 bases, with 9 bases between the two germline ends. The CDR3 extends over 12 amino acids.

The CDR3 DNA follows: TGTGCCAGCAGCCTGGGGGGGTTCGACTATGGCTACACCTTC. Protein product: CASSLGGFDYGYTF. The chain employs TRBV7-2 and TRBJ1-2, with D possibly matching TRBD1 (5 bases). The V and J ends lost 5 bases and 3 bases respectively, with 13 bases between them. This CDR3 contains 14 residues. The germline V gene has CDR1 SGHTA and CDR2 FQGNSA.

This clone was found once. This sequence joins TRBV6-5 and TRBJ2-2, with D tentatively TRBD1 or TRBD2 (7 bases each). This CDR3 has 16 amino acids. Trimming pared 0 bases from V and 3 bases from J, leaving 11 bases between. CDR1 is MNHEY, CDR2 SVGAGI, per germline. CDR3 DNA sequence: TGTGCCAGCAGTTACTCGGCAGGGGGGGACACCGGGGAGCTGTTTTTT. Translated: CASSYSAGGDTGELFF.

The chain joins TRBV5-5 to TRBJ1-2; D unclear. Germline V lookup: CDR1 SGHKS, CDR2 YYEKEE (reference sequence). Trimming removed 4 bases at V and 2 bases at J, with 9 bases between. The CDR3 covers 13 residues. CDR3 DNA: TGTGCCAGCAGCCAAGTGCTGAACTATGGCTACACCTTC. This translates into CASSQVLNYGYTF. Combining the CDR3 with reference TRBV5-5 and TRBJ1-2 gives the whole variable domain DAGVTQSPTHLIKTRGQQVTLRCSPISGHKSVSWYQQVLGQGPQFIFQYYEKEERGRGNFPDRFSARQFPNYSSELNVNALLLGDSALYLCASSQVLNYGYTFGSGTRLTVV.

The chain is built from TRBV3-1 (or the pseudogene TRBV3-2) and TRBJ2-1; 10 positions agree with TRBD2. The V gene's germline CDR1 is LGHDT and CDR2 YNNKEL (reference sequence). The length of the CDR3 is 16 residues. The V segment lost 3 bases and the J segment 8 bases; nucleotides outside the gene matches: 10. The CDR3: CASSQRPASGGDEQFF. The CDR3 bases are TGTGCCAGCAGCCAGAGACCGGCTAGCGGGGGCGATGAGCAGTTCTTC.

This rearrangement joins TRBV10-2 to TRBJ1-2, with D unclear. V lost 6 bases to trimming and J lost 7 bases, with 12 bases between them. CDR1 and CDR2 (germline): WSHSY, SAAADI. This CDR3 is built from 12 residues. CDR3 sequence (DNA): TGCGCCAGCAGCCCCGGGGAGGGTGGCTACACCTTC. This encodes CASSPGEGGYTF.

V and J are TRBV7-2 and TRBJ1-2; tentatively, D is TRBD1 (6 bases). V was clipped by 5 bases and J by 5 bases, with 18 bases between them. The CDR3 runs to 15 residues. Germline CDR1 SGHTA, CDR2 FQGNSA. For the CDR3, the DNA is TGTGCCAGCAGCCCCCGAGAGGGGGATCTGTATGGCTACACCTTC. Translated, it gives CASSPREGDLYGYTF.

The chain employs TRBV27 and TRBJ1-2; D is unclear. Germline V lookup: CDR1 MNHEY, CDR2 SMNVEV (reference sequence). The CDR3 runs to 14 residues. Trimming cost V 4 bases and J 2 bases, with 11 bases left between them. CDR3 nucleotide sequence: TGTGCCAGCAGTTGGGCGGACGGAAACTATGGCTACACCTTC. As protein: CASSWADGNYGYTF.

This clone was recorded once. The chain carries TRBV4-2 and TRBJ1-5; unclear D gene. V lost 1 base and J 1 base, leaving 2 bases between the germline ends. The germline gives CDR1 LGHNA, CDR2 YNFKEQ. CDR3 length: 13 amino acids. The CDR3 coding sequence is TGTGCCAGCAGCCAAGGAAGCAATCAGCCCCAGCATTTT. This sequence encodes CASSQGSNQPQHF.

This chain links TRBV5-1 with TRBJ2-7, with 11 bases fitting TRBD1. Trimming at V came to 1 base and at J to 6 bases, leaving 6 bases not matched to a gene. Per the germline V gene, CDR1 is SGHRS and CDR2 is YFSETQ. The CDR3 is 15 residues long. The DNA for the CDR3 is TGCGCCAGCAGCTTGTCGGGACAGGGGGAGGCCGAGCAGTACTTC. Protein sequence: CASSLSGQGEAEQYF.

The CDR3 spells CASSPPYFTGELFF. The CDR3 nucleotides read TGTGCCAGCTCACCACCGTACTTTACCGGGGAGCTGTTTTTT. This chain uses TRBV18 with TRBJ2-2; D is unclear. With 0 bases removed from V and 5 bases from J, the gap between germline ends came to 7 bases. The CDR3 is 14 residues long. Germline V gene data show CDR1 as KGHSH and CDR2 as LQKENI.

The V gene is TRBV9, the J gene TRBJ1-3; D not certain. Looked up from germline, CDR1 is SGDLS and CDR2 is YYNGEE. The CDR3 loop spans 16 amino acids. Trimming left V 0 bases short and J 0 bases short, with 10 bases between. The CDR3 sequence: CASSVASRISGNTIYF. The DNA of the CDR3 is TGTGCCAGCAGCGTAGCTTCCCGTATCTCTGGAAACACCATATATTTT.

The chain links TRBV4-1 to TRBJ2-7; possible D gene TRBD1, 5 bases. Germline V gene sequence: CDR1 MGHRA, CDR2 YSYEKL. V lost 1 base, J lost 5 bases, and 18 bases lay in between. This CDR3 has 16 amino acids. This chain's CDR3 is CASSQGSFRVNHEQYF. In DNA, the CDR3 is TGCGCCAGCAGCCAAGGGAGTTTCAGGGTGAATCACGAGCAGTACTTC.

V is TRBV15 and J is TRBJ1-6; D might be TRBD1 (6 bases). With 3 bases removed from V and 4 bases from J, the gap between germline ends came to 16 bases. Germline CDR1 reads LNHNV; CDR2 reads YYDKDF (reference sequence). This CDR3 is 17 amino acids long. Here the CDR3 reads CATSRTVRGLYNSPLHF. The DNA for the CDR3 is TGTGCCACCAGCAGGACCGTCCGGGGGCTGTATAATTCACCCCTCCACTTT.

This clone was seen a handful of times. This chain links TRBV5-4 with TRBJ1-2; TRBD1 agrees at 7 bases. This CDR3 is built from 13 residues. V dropped 2 bases and J dropped 8; count of bases not matched to a gene: 6. CDR1 SGHNT and CDR2 YYREEE come from the germline V gene (reference sequence). The CDR3 is CASSFQGVEGYTF. The CDR3 region has the DNA TGTGCCAGCAGCTTTCAGGGGGTGGAGGGCTACACCTTC.

CDR3 protein: CASSTGQVVDTEAFF. CDR3 nucleotide sequence: TGCGCCAGCAGCACAGGACAGGTTGTTGACACTGAAGCTTTCTTT. The chain recombines TRBV5-1 with TRBJ1-1, with 7 bases identical to TRBD1. Germline V CDR1 and CDR2: SGHRS, YFSETQ. This CDR3 has 15 amino acids. V lost 4 bases and J lost 3; bases outside the gene matches: 9. Full variable domain (missing parts from reference TRBV5-1 and TRBJ1-1): KAGVTQTPRYLIKTRGQQVTLSCSPISGHRSVSWYQQTPGQGLQFLFEYFSETQRNKGNFPGRFSGRQFSNSRSEMNVSTLELGDSALYLCASSTGQVVDTEAFFGQGTRLTVV.

The V and J genes are TRBV6-5 and TRBJ2-3; weak D call: TRBD2 (7 bases). The CDR3 extends over 16 amino acids. Germline V gene data show CDR1 as MNHEY and CDR2 as SVGAGI. Trimming stripped 1 base from V and 0 bases from J, with 11 bases between. The CDR3 DNA reads TGTGCCAGCAGTTACTGGGGGGGCTCTAGCACAGATACGCAGTATTTT. Translation: CASSYWGGSSTDTQYF.